These 18 T cell receptor beta chains were all obtained from the same sample, sequenced in a study of CD8 T cells in Susac syndrome. Reverse transcription of about 0.5 to 1 ug RNA was carried out with random hexamers. TCRdb reprocessed the immunoSEQ multiplex PCR reads with MiXCR, giving one entry per CDR3 protein. The profile shows around 190,000 distinct CDR3 sequences, approximately 95% of them singletons. Sequencing input: CD8+ T cells from PBMCs. These receptors all stem from a human donor with multiple sclerosis.

This chain uses TRBV5-1 with TRBJ2-1; 8 bases align to TRBD1. The germline V gene encodes CDR1 SGHRS and CDR2 YFSETQ. The CDR3 totals 19 residues. V shed 7 bases, J shed 0 bases, and the junction held 18 bases outside the gene matches. The CDR3 reads CASHATGTGILYSYNEQFF. In DNA form, the CDR3 reads TGCGCCAGCCACGCTACCGGGACAGGCATCCTTTACTCCTACAATGAGCAGTTCTTC.

The chain carries TRBV4-1 and TRBJ1-1; D gene uncertain. The ends were cut back, 0 bases at V and 6 bases at J, with 5 bases in the middle. Germline assignment: CDR1 MGHRA and CDR2 YSYEKL. This CDR3 has 12 residues. The CDR3 loop reads CASSQEVSEAFF. The CDR3 bases are TGCGCCAGCAGCCAAGAAGTTTCTGAAGCTTTCTTT.

The V call is TRBV3-1, the J call TRBJ2-1; 8 positions agree with TRBD2. The CDR3 is made up of 18 amino acids. Germline V gene lookup returns CDR1 LGHDT and CDR2 YNNKEL (reference sequence). The J segment lost 2 bases and the V segment lost 1 base, leaving 10 bases of the junction unmatched. This CDR3 reads CASSQVIGGVEPYNEQFF. DNA of the CDR3: TGTGCCAGCAGCCAAGTTATCGGGGGGGTTGAGCCCTACAATGAGCAGTTCTTC.

The CDR3 DNA reads as TGTGCCAGCGACCGCTTTAAAGGACGAGGCGAGCAGTACTTC. It specifies CASDRFKGRGEQYF. The J gene is TRBJ2-7, the V gene TRBV4-2, with D unclear. Trimming removed 8 bases from V and 6 bases from J, with 20 bases in between. Germline V gives CDR1 LGHNA, CDR2 YNFKEQ. The CDR3 sequence is 14 residues long.

The V gene is TRBV27, the J gene TRBJ2-1; 11 bases match TRBD2. Germline CDR1 is MNHEY and CDR2 is SMNVEV (reference sequence). Trimming took 5 bases from V and 8 from J; bases not matched to a gene: 8. The CDR3 loop spans 15 amino acids. DNA for the CDR3: TGTGCCAGCAGTCTTACTAGCGGGGGTGGGGATGAGCAGTTCTTC. The encoded protein is CASSLTSGGGDEQFF.

This CDR3 is CASRGANVLTF. DNA of the CDR3: TGTGCCAGCAGAGGGGCCAACGTCCTGACTTTC. The chain recombines TRBV6-5 with TRBJ2-6; D not certain. V gave up 6 bases and J gave up 4 bases, with 1 base separating them. Per the germline V gene, CDR1 is MNHEY and CDR2 is SVGAGI. The CDR3 runs 11 residues.

The table lists this clonotype with a count of one. The chain is built from TRBV7-9 and TRBJ1-1; 10 bases align to TRBD1. With 4 bases clipped from V and 6 bases from J, the junction kept 8 bases outside the gene matches. This CDR3 region has 15 residues. In germline, CDR1 is SEHNR, CDR2 FQNEAQ (reference sequence). CDR3 nucleotides: TGTGCCAGCAGCTCAACCGGACAGGGGGAGGCTGAAGCTTTCTTT. Its translation is CASSSTGQGEAEAFF.

V is TRBV20-1 and J is TRBJ2-1; D call uncertain. CDR1 is DFQATT and CDR2 is SNEGSKA in the germline V gene (reference sequence). This CDR3 has 16 residues. Trimming took off 0 bases at V and 6 bases at J, with 18 bases between the two ends. The CDR3 DNA reads as TGCAGTGCTAGAGATCACCCCATGATACGAAGCAATGAGCAGTTCTTC. Amino acid sequence: CSARDHPMIRSNEQFF.

J is TRBJ2-5 and V is TRBV3-1; 11 positions match TRBD1. Germline V gene sequence: CDR1 LGHDT, CDR2 YNNKEL (reference sequence). After removal of 0 bases from V and 5 bases from J, the junction contained 11 bases not matched to a gene. The CDR3 totals 18 residues. The chain's CDR3 is CASSQEEGDRGFGETQYF. The CDR3 region has the DNA TGTGCCAGCAGCCAAGAAGAGGGGGACAGGGGGTTCGGCGAGACCCAGTACTTC.

This clonotype occurred once. The gene calls are TRBV27 and TRBJ2-3, with 7 nucleotides matching TRBD2. The junction had 6 bases not matched to a gene; V was cut back by 7 bases and J by 5 bases. The CDR3 runs 13 residues. The germline CDR1 and CDR2 sequences are MNHEY and SMNVEV (reference sequence). The CDR3: CASMGGSLDTQYF. DNA for the CDR3: TGTGCCAGCATGGGCGGGAGTCTAGATACGCAGTATTTT.

The rearrangement links TRBV29-1 to TRBJ2-1; 11 bases align to TRBD2. The V gene end was trimmed by 8 bases and the J gene end by 4 bases; junction bases not matched to a gene: 10. Germline V CDR1 and CDR2: SQVTM, ANQGSEA. There are 15 residues in the CDR3. CDR3 coding DNA: TGCAGCCTGGGAGTGACTAGCGGGGTATACAATGAGCAGTTCTTC. Protein sequence: CSLGVTSGVYNEQFF.

The chain employs TRBV4-1 and TRBJ2-7; the match to TRBD2 covers 7 bases. The CDR3 has 15 amino acids. From germline, CDR1 is MGHRA and CDR2 YSYEKL. V lost 0 bases, J lost 4 bases, and 6 bases stayed unmatched. CDR3 nucleotide sequence: TGCGCCAGCAGCCAAGATAGCGGGCCGGATTACGAGCAGTACTTC. It translates to CASSQDSGPDYEQYF.

This clonotype was counted between two and nine times. The rearrangement links TRBV29-1 to TRBJ2-5; weak D call: TRBD1 (5 bases). CDR3 size: 12 residues. CDR1 is SQVTM and CDR2 is ANQGSEA in the germline V gene. Trimming shortened V by 5 bases and J by 4 bases, and 11 bases separated the two germline ends. The CDR3 sequence is CSVLREIETQYF. The CDR3 DNA follows: TGCAGCGTTCTCAGGGAAATAGAGACCCAGTACTTC.

The chain recombines TRBV7-9 with TRBJ2-2; D remains ambiguous. Germline values: CDR1 SEHNR, CDR2 FQNEAQ (reference sequence). V lost 5 bases, J lost 7 bases, and 8 bases lay in between. CDR3 length equals 12 residues. The CDR3 DNA reads as TGTGCCAGCAGCCCCCCCCACGGGGAGCTGTTTTTT. This gives the protein CASSPPHGELFF.

This chain connects TRBV2 to TRBJ1-2; D possibly corresponds to TRBD1 (5 bases). Germline V gene sequence: CDR1 SNHLY, CDR2 FYNNEI. Trimming removed 10 bases from V and 4 bases from J, with 16 bases in between. This CDR3 spans 13 amino acids. Written as DNA, the CDR3 is TGTGCCACCCGAGGCGGCGGGGGCTATGGCTACACCTTC. It is translated as CATRGGGGYGYTF.

In this sample, this clonotype turned up once. The CDR3 DNA sequence: TGTGCCAGCAGGTCCCCGTCGGACTATGGCTACACCTTC. Residues: CASRSPSDYGYTF. The chain uses TRBV7-9 and TRBJ1-2; D is uncertain. V dropped 6 bases and J dropped 3 bases, with 11 bases sitting between them. The CDR3 runs 13 residues. CDR1 is SEHNR and CDR2 is FQNEAQ in the germline V gene (reference sequence).

The genes are TRBV7-8 and TRBJ2-5, with 10 bases aligning to TRBD2. The CDR3 is 19 amino acids. V lost 5 bases, J lost 1 base, and 16 bases stayed unmatched. Germline V lookup: CDR1 SGHVS, CDR2 FQNEAQ. The CDR3 DNA sequence: TGTGCCAGCAGCCCGATTCTCGCCAGCGGGGGGGCTTCCCAAGAGACCCAGTACTTC. It specifies CASSPILASGGASQETQYF.

The gene calls are TRBV3-1 and TRBJ2-3; 11 nucleotides match TRBD2. CDR1 is LGHDT and CDR2 is YNNKEL in the germline V gene (reference sequence). This CDR3 is built from 17 residues. The V gene end was trimmed by 1 base and the J gene end by 2 bases; junction bases not matched to a gene: 5. CDR3 amino acids: CASSQAILAGVTDTQYF. CDR3 nucleotide sequence: TGTGCCAGCAGCCAAGCGATACTAGCGGGAGTCACAGATACGCAGTATTTT.